The T cell receptor beta chain described here comes from a study of blood T cell repertoires in COVID-19. For the study at large: Acute-phase and convalescent COVID-19 samples originated in the United States, Italy and Spain.

Original handling: The assay estimated nucleated cells by amplifying reference gene primers. The repertoire was sequenced with immunoSEQ multiplex PCR; TCRdb's copy has only in-frame clones and lacks some. V and J calls and clone size follow that table, whereas D and trimming were derived from the DNA. The data show about 91,000 clones, about 90% seen once. V shed 4 bases, J shed 4 bases, and the junction held 9 bases outside the gene matches. The CDR3 sequence is 16 residues long. Germline V CDR1 and CDR2: MNHNS, SASEGT. This rearrangement joins TRBV6-1 to TRBJ1-3; 8 positions agree with TRBD1. Sequencing used peripheral blood. This TCR was recovered from a man in his 70s with acute or convalescent COVID-19. The chain's CDR3 is CASSADRVLTGNTIYF. The CDR3, as DNA: TGTGCCAGCAGTGCGGACAGGGTTCTAACCGGAAACACCATATATTTT.